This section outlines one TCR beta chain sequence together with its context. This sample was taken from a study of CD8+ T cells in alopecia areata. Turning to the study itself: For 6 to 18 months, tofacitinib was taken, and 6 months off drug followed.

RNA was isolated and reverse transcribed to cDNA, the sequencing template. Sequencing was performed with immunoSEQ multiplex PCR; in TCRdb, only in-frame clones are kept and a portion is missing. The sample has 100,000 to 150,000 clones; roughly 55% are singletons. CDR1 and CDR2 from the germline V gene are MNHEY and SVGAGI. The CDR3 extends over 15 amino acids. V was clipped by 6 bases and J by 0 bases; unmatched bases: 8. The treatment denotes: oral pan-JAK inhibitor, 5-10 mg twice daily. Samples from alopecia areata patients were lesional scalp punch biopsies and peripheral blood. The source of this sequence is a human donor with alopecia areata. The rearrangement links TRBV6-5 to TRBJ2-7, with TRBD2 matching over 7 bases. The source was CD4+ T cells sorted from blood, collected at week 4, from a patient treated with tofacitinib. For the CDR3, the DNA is TGTGCCAGCAGGCAAAATCTAGCGGCCTCCTACGAGCAGTACTTC. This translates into CASRQNLAASYEQYF.